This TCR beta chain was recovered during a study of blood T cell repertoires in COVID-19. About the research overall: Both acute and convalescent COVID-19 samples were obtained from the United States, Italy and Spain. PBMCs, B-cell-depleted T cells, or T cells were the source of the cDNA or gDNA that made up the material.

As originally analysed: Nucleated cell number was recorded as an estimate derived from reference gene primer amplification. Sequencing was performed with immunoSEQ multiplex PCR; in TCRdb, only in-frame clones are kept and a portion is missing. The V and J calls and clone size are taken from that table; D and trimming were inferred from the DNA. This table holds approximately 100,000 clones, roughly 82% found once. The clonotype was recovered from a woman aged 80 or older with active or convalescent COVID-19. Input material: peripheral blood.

The chain's CDR3 is CASSPPPGQGRAFF. The CDR3 nucleotides are TGTGCCAGCAGTCCACCACCGGGACAGGGGCGGGCTTTCTTT. J is TRBJ1-1 and V is TRBV6-5, with TRBD1 matching 10 bases. V gave up 5 bases and J gave up 11 bases; unmatched junction bases: 11. The CDR3 consists of 14 residues. Germline V gene sequence: CDR1 MNHEY, CDR2 SVGAGI.